This is a list of T cell receptor beta chains from one sample in a study of blood T cell repertoires in COVID-19. Produced via immunoSEQ multiplex PCR; TCRdb's table is partial and in-frame only. The sample yields roughly 120,000 clones, roughly 88% seen once. The sequencing input was peripheral blood. The receptors originated from a woman aged 80 or over with active or convalescent COVID-19. The CDR3 runs from the conserved cysteine through the conserved F or W. A D gene is named only where the DNA matches it firmly. Clone size appears in some rows only: once, few, many, or a class for an expanded clone.

d_call cdr3_length j_call clone_size v_call cdr3_nt cdr3_aa
- 14 TRBJ2-7 - TRBV19 TGTGCCAGTAGTATAGGCCAGGGGCGCCACGAGCAGTACTTC CASSIGQGRHEQYF
TRBD2 17 TRBJ2-1 - TRBV3-1/TRBV3-2 TGTGCCAGCAGCCTAAGACGACTAGCGGGAGGTTTAGATGAGCAGTTCTTC CASSLRRLAGGLDEQFF
TRBD1 15 TRBJ2-7 - TRBV13 TGTGCCAGCAGCTTCTACGGGACAGGGAACTACGAGCAGTACTTC CASSFYGTGNYEQYF
TRBD2 15 TRBJ2-7 - TRBV2 TGTGCCAGCAGTCCACTAGCGGGAGGGTCCGACGAGCAGTACTTC CASSPLAGGSDEQYF
- 14 TRBJ1-4 - TRBV6-6 TGTGCCAGCAGCCCTAGGCAGGGCAATGAAAAACTGTTTTTT CASSPRQGNEKLFF
- 15 TRBJ2-7 - TRBV9 TGTGCCAGCAGCCCAGACCATAGCGGCGCCTACGAGCAGTACTTC CASSPDHSGAYEQYF
TRBD2 15 TRBJ2-7 - TRBV4-1 TGCGCCAGCAGCCTAAAGGGGACTAGCTCCTACGAGCAGTACTTC CASSLKGTSSYEQYF
- 14 TRBJ1-6 - TRBV27 TGTGCCAGCAGTTTATCGAATACGGGGTGGCCCCTCCACTTT CASSLSNTGWPLHF
- 15 TRBJ1-5 - TRBV10-3 TGTGCCATCAGTGAGTCCGCGGGGGTCAATCAGCCCCAGCATTTT CAISESAGVNQPQHF
TRBD1 15 TRBJ2-7 few TRBV27 TGTGCCAGCAGAAACGGACAGGGTAGATCCTACGAGCAGTACTTC CASRNGQGRSYEQYF
- 14 TRBJ1-4 - TRBV2 TGTGCCAGCGGCGAGGCGGCCATAAATGAAAAACTGTTTTTT CASGEAAINEKLFF
- 15 TRBJ2-1 - TRBV28 TGTGCCAGCAGTTCAATCCGAAGATCAGGCAATGAGCAGTTCTTC CASSSIRRSGNEQFF
TRBD2 17 TRBJ2-3 - TRBV9 TGTGCCAGCAGCCCCCACCTCGCGGGAGGCGGCACAGATACGCAGTATTTT CASSPHLAGGGTDTQYF
- 14 TRBJ1-6 - TRBV7-3 TGTGCCAGCAGCCTCCAGGGGTCAAATTCACCCCTCCACTTT CASSLQGSNSPLHF
- 15 TRBJ1-5 few TRBV5-1 TGCGCCAGCAGTGAGGGATCGGATAGCAATCAGCCCCAGCATTTT CASSEGSDSNQPQHF
- 14 TRBJ1-5 few TRBV7-3 TGTGCCAGCACGACGGGGATCAGCGAGAAGCCCCAGCATTTT CASTTGISEKPQHF
TRBD2 13 TRBJ2-1 few TRBV24-1 TGTGCCACCAGTCCGGGACTATACCATGAGCAGTTCTTC CATSPGLYHEQFF
- 14 TRBJ2-3 - TRBV7-6 TGTGCCAGCAGCCCCCTATCGGGCACAGATACGCAGTATTTT CASSPLSGTDTQYF
- 15 TRBJ1-6 few TRBV7-3 TGTGCCAGCAGCTTAAATCAGGGGCCCTATTCACCCCTCCACTTT CASSLNQGPYSPLHF
- 16 TRBJ2-1 - TRBV24-1 TGTGCCACCAGTGATTGGACTGCAAACTCCTACAATGAGCAGTTCTTC CATSDWTANSYNEQFF
- 13 TRBJ2-1 - TRBV7-3 TGTGCCAGCAGCCCGGGCTCCTACAATGAGCAGTTCTTC CASSPGSYNEQFF
- 18 TRBJ2-1 - TRBV15 TGTGCCACCAGCAGAGACCCGCGGGGACCCTCCTCCTACAATGAGCAGTTCTTC CATSRDPRGPSSYNEQFF
TRBD2 14 TRBJ2-7 - TRBV7-9 TGTGCCAGCAGCCTATCTAGCGGATCTAACGAGCAGTACTTC CASSLSSGSNEQYF
- 13 TRBJ1-2 - TRBV3-1/TRBV3-2 TGTGCCAGCCAGGGGCCGGATAACTATGGCTACACCTTC CASQGPDNYGYTF
TRBD2 14 TRBJ2-1 - TRBV30 TGTGCCTGGAGTCCCCCGGGACTAGCTATTGAGCAGTTCTTC CAWSPPGLAIEQFF
TRBD1 16 TRBJ2-1 - TRBV7-3 TGTGCCAGCAGCTTACTGGGACAGGGGATTGCCAATGAGCAGTTCTTC CASSLLGQGIANEQFF
- 14 TRBJ2-3 - TRBV5-1 TGCGCCAGCAGTTTTGGACAGTTCGGAGATACGCAGTATTTT CASSFGQFGDTQYF
- 13 TRBJ2-7 - TRBV27 TGTGCCAGCAGTTTATCCGGTTCCTACGAGCAGTACTTC CASSLSGSYEQYF